Each of the 31 T cell receptor beta chains below was sequenced from the same sample in a study of CD8+ T cells in alopecia areata. Extracted from the samples, RNA was reverse transcribed into cDNA to serve as the sequencing template. The repertoire was sequenced with immunoSEQ multiplex PCR; TCRdb's copy has only in-frame clones and lacks some. The table lists about 100,000 clones, approximately 60% of them singletons. What was sequenced was CD8+ T cells sorted from blood. The receptor source for this set is a human donor in good health.

The chain links TRBV6-5 to TRBJ2-3, with 8 positions matching TRBD1. From germline, CDR1 is MNHEY and CDR2 SVGAGI. The CDR3 has 14 amino acids. V shed 6 bases, J shed 0 bases, and the junction held 2 bases outside the gene matches. CDR3 sequence reads: CASSQGASTDTQYF. In DNA form, the CDR3 reads TGTGCCAGCAGCCAGGGGGCTAGCACAGATACGCAGTATTTT.

V and J are TRBV29-1 and TRBJ1-2; tentatively, D is TRBD1 (5 bases). Germline CDR1 and CDR2: SQVTM and ANQGSEA. V was pared by 5 bases and J by 6 bases, with 13 bases between. There are 12 residues in the CDR3. The CDR3 DNA sequence: TGCAGCGTTCGGCAGGGCGGAGATGGCTACACCTTC. As protein: CSVRQGGDGYTF.

CDR3 nucleotides: TGTGCCAGCAGCCCGGGGGGACCCTATGGCTACACCTTC. Amino acid sequence: CASSPGGPYGYTF. The chain has TRBV7-9 and TRBJ1-2, with TRBD1 as a possible D gene (5 bases). This CDR3 contains 13 residues. Deletions cut 5 bases from V and 4 bases from J, with 11 bases between. CDR1 and CDR2 (germline): SEHNR, FQNEAQ (reference sequence).

The V call is TRBV19, the J call TRBJ2-7; 7 positions agree with TRBD1. This CDR3 comprises 13 residues. V lost 5 bases to trimming and J lost 3 bases; unmatched junction nucleotides: 4. CDR1 and CDR2 (germline): LNHDA, SQIVND (reference sequence). CDR3 nucleotides: TGTGCCAGTAGTCTCCGACAGGGCTACGAGCAGTACTTC. The encoded protein is CASSLRQGYEQYF. The complete variable domain, with remaining parts taken from reference TRBV19 and TRBJ2-7, reads DGGITQSPKYLFRKEGQNVTLSCEQNLNHDAMYWYRQDPGQGLRLIYYSQIVNDFQKGDIAEGYSVSREKKESFPLTVTSAQKNPTAFYLCASSLRQGYEQYFGPGTRLTVT.

This sequence joins TRBV27 and TRBJ1-6; 7 bases are a match to TRBD1. Germline assignment: CDR1 MNHEY and CDR2 SMNVEV (reference sequence). J lost 9 bases, V lost 5 bases, and 13 bases had no gene match. The length of the CDR3 is 16 residues. CDR3 DNA sequence: TGTGCCAGCAGTCCGCCCCTGACAGGGAGGTCTTCACCCCTCCACTTT. Translated: CASSPPLTGRSSPLHF.

The chain recombines TRBV25-1 with TRBJ2-7; D might be TRBD1 or TRBD2, each matching 6 bases. CDR1 and CDR2 from the germline V gene are MGHDK and SYGVNS. Between the trimmed V and J ends, which lost 1 base and 3 bases, there was a span of 13 bases. The length of the CDR3 is 15 residues. This chain's CDR3 is CASSELRLGGYEQYF. For the CDR3, the DNA is TGTGCCAGCAGTGAATTACGACTAGGGGGCTACGAGCAGTACTTC.

The chain is built from TRBV23-1 and TRBJ2-7; TRBD1 is a possible D gene (6 bases). TRBV23-1 is annotated as an ORF whose role is uncertain. CDR3 length: 14 residues. The V end lost 3 bases, the J end lost 0 bases, and 9 bases lay between the germline ends. The CDR3 DNA is TGCGCCAGCAGTCAGGACAGACTCTCCTACGAGCAGTACTTC. It specifies CASSQDRLSYEQYF.

The chain joins TRBV30 to TRBJ2-3; D gene ambiguous. Trimming cost V 0 bases and J 2 bases, with 18 bases left between them. The CDR3 contains 17 residues. CDR1 and CDR2 from the germline V gene are GTSNPN and SVGIG (reference sequence). Written as DNA, the CDR3 is TGTGCCTGGAGTGTAAAAGCCCAATCGCCTTACACAGATACGCAGTATTTT. Encoded protein: CAWSVKAQSPYTDTQYF.

The genes are TRBV27 and TRBJ2-7; TRBD1 agrees at 8 bases. V trimming: 6 bases; J trimming: 0 bases; junction bases outside the gene matches: 10. CDR1 is MNHEY, CDR2 SMNVEV, per germline (reference sequence). The CDR3 is 16 residues long. The CDR3 sequence: CASSESGGSSSYEQYF. The CDR3 bases are TGTGCCAGCAGCGAATCAGGGGGCTCTAGCTCCTACGAGCAGTACTTC.

This chain joins TRBV13 and TRBJ1-4; 8 bases are shared with TRBD1. The germline gives CDR1 PRHDT, CDR2 FYEKMQ (reference sequence). This CDR3 comprises 14 residues. Trimming took 4 bases from V and 6 from J; bases not matched to a gene: 4. The CDR3 loop is CASSSRGPDEKLFF. CDR3 DNA sequence: TGTGCCAGCAGCTCCAGGGGGCCCGATGAAAAACTGTTTTTT.

The V call is TRBV5-4, the J call TRBJ2-7, with TRBD1 matching over 7 bases. The CDR3 has 14 residues. The ends lost 0 bases at V and 5 bases at J; junction bases unmatched: 5. The germline V gene encodes CDR1 SGHNT and CDR2 YYREEE (reference sequence). The CDR3: CASSLGQGPHEQYF. The CDR3 bases are TGTGCCAGCAGCTTGGGACAGGGTCCGCACGAGCAGTACTTC.

The gene calls are TRBV15 and TRBJ1-1; tentative D call: TRBD1 (6 bases). Trimming left V 5 bases short and J 0 bases short, with 7 bases between. Germline V gene lookup returns CDR1 LNHNV and CDR2 YYDKDF (reference sequence). The CDR3 is 13 residues long. In DNA, the CDR3 is TGTGCCACCAGCCCAGGGGTGAACACTGAAGCTTTCTTT. Residues: CATSPGVNTEAFF. Complete variable domain (other parts from reference TRBV15 and TRBJ1-1): DAMVIQNPRYQVTQFGKPVTLSCSQTLNHNVMYWYQQKSSQAPKLLFHYYDKDFNNEADTPDNFQSRRPNTSFCFLDIRSPGLGDTAMYLCATSPGVNTEAFFGQGTRLTVV.

The V gene is TRBV9, the J gene TRBJ2-2; weak D call: TRBD2 (6 bases). V lost 0 bases and J lost 1, with 7 bases in between. CDR1 is SGDLS and CDR2 is YYNGEE in the germline V gene. The CDR3 runs to 15 residues. CDR3 in amino acids: CASSVGGVNTGELFF. CDR3 in DNA: TGTGCCAGCAGCGTAGGCGGGGTGAACACCGGGGAGCTGTTTTTT.

The rearrangement links TRBV19 to TRBJ1-1, with D unclear. The V end lost 5 bases, the J end lost 2 bases, and 27 bases lay between the germline ends. In germline, CDR1 is LNHDA, CDR2 SQIVND (reference sequence). The CDR3 contains 19 residues. The CDR3 spells CASSPWWLTGPQANTEAFF. The CDR3 DNA reads as TGTGCCAGTAGTCCTTGGTGGTTGACTGGACCCCAAGCTAACACTGAAGCTTTCTTT. Full variable domain (rest looked up from reference TRBV19 and TRBJ1-1): DGGITQSPKYLFRKEGQNVTLSCEQNLNHDAMYWYRQDPGQGLRLIYYSQIVNDFQKGDIAEGYSVSREKKESFPLTVTSAQKNPTAFYLCASSPWWLTGPQANTEAFFGQGTRLTVV.

This chain connects TRBV7-2 to TRBJ2-7; D is ambiguous. CDR1 and CDR2 (germline): SGHTA, FQGNSA. V lost 1 base, J lost 6 bases, and 4 bases lay in between. This CDR3 is 11 amino acids long. CDR3 in DNA: TGTGCCAGCAGCTTAGGGGTCGAGCAGTACTTC. Amino acid sequence: CASSLGVEQYF.

In nucleotides, the CDR3 is TGTGCCAGTAGTATAGTGGATGGCAATCAGCCCCAGCATTTT. This encodes CASSIVDGNQPQHF. This rearrangement joins TRBV19 to TRBJ1-5; D unclear. V was trimmed by 1 base and J by 2 bases, leaving 6 bases between them. The CDR3 sequence is 14 residues long. Germline V gives CDR1 LNHDA, CDR2 SQIVND (reference sequence).

This clone came up a few times. The J gene is TRBJ1-3, the V gene TRBV9; weak D call: TRBD1 (5 bases). The CDR3 spans 16 residues. The germline V gene encodes CDR1 SGDLS and CDR2 YYNGEE. With 1 base removed from V and 0 bases from J, the gap between germline ends came to 11 bases. DNA for the CDR3: TGTGCCAGCAGCGTAACAGGCGACTACTCTGGAAACACCATATATTTT. Translating gives CASSVTGDYSGNTIYF.

The chain combines TRBV19 with TRBJ2-1; TRBD1 agrees at 9 bases. Germline V CDR1 and CDR2: LNHDA, SQIVND (reference sequence). Losses at the gene ends were 5 bases for V and 7 bases for J; bases not matched to a gene: 6. This CDR3 has 14 amino acids. The CDR3 bases are TGTGCCAGTAGTCAACAGGGGGCATTAAATGAGCAGTTCTTC. This codes for CASSQQGALNEQFF.

J is TRBJ1-2 and V is TRBV15, with D maybe TRBD1 (6 bases). The germline gives CDR1 LNHNV, CDR2 YYDKDF (reference sequence). The CDR3 contains 14 residues. Trimming removed 8 bases from V and 8 bases from J, with 21 bases in between. In DNA, the CDR3 is TGTGCCACCCACACCCCGCAGGGGACGGGCGGCTACACCTTC. As protein: CATHTPQGTGGYTF. The entire variable domain, with the rest obtained from reference TRBV15 and TRBJ1-2, is as follows: DAMVIQNPRYQVTQFGKPVTLSCSQTLNHNVMYWYQQKSSQAPKLLFHYYDKDFNNEADTPDNFQSRRPNTSFCFLDIRSPGLGDTAMYLCATHTPQGTGGYTFGSGTRLTVV.

With regard to this clone: Germline is not matched at one junction end, which may reflect a read error. The DNA for the CDR3 is TGCAGCGTCGAAGATTGGGACAGCTACGAGCAGTACTTC. It is translated as CSVEDWDSYEQYF. V usage is TRBV29-1 and J usage is TRBJ2-7; 7 nucleotides agree with TRBD1. This CDR3 contains 13 residues. CDR1 is SQVTM and CDR2 is ANQGSEA in the germline V gene.

The chain couples TRBV5-1 to TRBJ1-2, with TRBD1 matching 8 bases. The germline V gene has CDR1 SGHRS and CDR2 YFSETQ. The CDR3 totals 17 residues. The junction had 11 bases not matched to a gene; V was cut back by 0 bases and J by 4 bases. The CDR3 sequence is CASSLAISTGGIYGYTF. Here the CDR3 DNA reads TGCGCCAGCAGCTTGGCCATTTCCACAGGGGGTATCTATGGCTACACCTTC.

The chain links TRBV29-1 to TRBJ1-1; TRBD1 matches 7 bases. Germline assignment: CDR1 SQVTM and CDR2 ANQGSEA. V lost 7 bases, J lost 3 bases, and 5 bases stayed unmatched. This CDR3 is built from 12 residues. The CDR3: CSAGTDYTEAFF. In DNA form, the CDR3 reads TGCAGCGCCGGGACAGATTACACTGAAGCTTTCTTT.

This chain uses TRBV29-1 with TRBJ1-2, with 12 bases that match TRBD1. CDR1 is SQVTM and CDR2 is ANQGSEA in the germline V gene. V lost 5 bases, J lost 8 bases, and 12 bases stayed unmatched. The CDR3 runs to 15 residues. Here the CDR3 DNA reads TGCAGCGTTCCGGGACAGGGGGCCTACTTCGTGGGCTACACCTTC. It yields the protein CSVPGQGAYFVGYTF.

This clone was observed a few times. This chain links TRBV6-6 with TRBJ2-7; D tentatively fits TRBD1 or TRBD2 (6 bases each). With 2 bases removed from V and 3 bases from J, the gap between germline ends came to 14 bases. Germline V gives CDR1 MNHNY, CDR2 SVGAGI (reference sequence). The CDR3 covers 15 residues. This CDR3 reads CASSYVTEGGYEQYF. The CDR3 DNA sequence: TGTGCCAGCAGTTACGTGACAGAGGGGGGCTACGAGCAGTACTTC.

V gene TRBV5-1 combines with J gene TRBJ2-7; 10 bases agree with TRBD1. Unmatched junction bases numbered 3, after V lost 4 bases and J lost 2 bases. This CDR3 is built from 14 residues. The germline V gene has CDR1 SGHRS and CDR2 YFSETQ. The CDR3, as DNA: TGCGCCAGCAGCCCAGGGACAGGGGCCTACGAGCAGTACTTC. Its protein product is CASSPGTGAYEQYF.

The chain links TRBV5-1 to TRBJ1-1; D is unclear. CDR1 and CDR2 from the germline V gene are SGHRS and YFSETQ. The CDR3 has 13 residues. V was shortened by 0 bases and J by 1 base, with 4 bases between the two germline ends. The CDR3 reads CASSLAGNTEAFF. CDR3 nucleotides: TGCGCCAGCAGCTTGGCTGGGAACACTGAAGCTTTCTTT.

This clone was detected a few times. This rearrangement joins TRBV9 to TRBJ1-1; TRBD1 might be the D (5 bases). Germline V gene lookup returns CDR1 SGDLS and CDR2 YYNGEE. Trimming left V 3 bases short and J 5 bases short, with 17 bases between. The CDR3 is 15 amino acids. The CDR3, as DNA: TGTGCCAGCAGCGGAGGACACGTACTACAGACTGAAGCTTTCTTT. Protein: CASSGGHVLQTEAFF.

V is TRBV4-1 and J is TRBJ1-5, with D maybe TRBD1 (5 bases). Germline-derived CDR1 and CDR2 are MGHRA and YSYEKL. CDR3 size: 18 residues. Trimming cost V 6 bases and J 0 bases, with 21 bases left between them. The CDR3 is CASRPQGRVIYSNQPQHF. The DNA of the CDR3 is TGCGCCAGCAGACCCCAGGGCAGAGTTATATATAGCAATCAGCCCCAGCATTTT.

The chain links TRBV5-6 to TRBJ2-1; D remains unclear. Germline V gives CDR1 SGHDT, CDR2 YYEEEE. V lost 6 bases and J lost 8, with 24 bases in between. The CDR3 has 16 residues. The CDR3 reads CASTPDPGAPRDEQFF. The CDR3 coding sequence is TGTGCCAGCACCCCAGACCCAGGTGCTCCTAGAGATGAGCAGTTCTTC.

The J gene is TRBJ2-3, the V gene TRBV13; D is perhaps TRBD1 (6 bases). V was clipped by 5 bases and J by 1 base, with 19 bases between them. From germline, CDR1 is PRHDT and CDR2 FYEKMQ (reference sequence). This CDR3 has 17 amino acids. This CDR3 reads CASSTGAGEWGTDTQYF. DNA of the CDR3: TGTGCCAGCAGCACCGGGGCAGGGGAATGGGGCACAGATACGCAGTATTTT.

The chain carries TRBV5-4 and TRBJ2-4, with 14 bases identical to TRBD2. V lost 3 bases to trimming and J lost 7 bases; unmatched junction nucleotides: 3. Germline V gives CDR1 SGHNT, CDR2 YYREEE (reference sequence). The CDR3 totals 15 residues. The DNA for the CDR3 is TGTGCCAGCAGCTGGGGACTAGCGGGGGCGAACATTCAGTACTTC. This gives the protein CASSWGLAGANIQYF.